This TCR beta chain was sequenced for a study of blood T cell repertoires in COVID-19. Study information: Researchers got acute and convalescent COVID-19 samples from the United States, Italy and Spain. Sources were T cells, B-cell-depleted T cells, or PBMCs; the material itself was cDNA or gDNA.

In the study's own analysis: Reference gene primers were amplified, and this amplification served to estimate nucleated cell counts. Clones were sequenced by immunoSEQ multiplex PCR, and TCRdb holds only the in-frame ones, with some missing. Clone size and the V and J calls come from that table; the DNA yielded D and trimming. Of about 210,000 clones in the sample, about 89% were seen once. The V gene lost 2 bases and the J gene lost 5 bases, with 18 bases spanning the gap. There are 16 residues in the CDR3. CDR1 and CDR2 (germline): KGHSH, LQKENI. Sample: peripheral blood. This clonotype was sampled from a woman aged 35 to 49 with acute or convalescent COVID-19. This rearrangement joins TRBV18 to TRBJ1-1, with D uncertain. CDR3 residues: CASSPGREGKSTEAFF. The CDR3 DNA sequence: TGTGCCAGCTCACCAGGCCGGGAAGGAAAGAGTACTGAAGCTTTCTTT.